This TCR beta chain is from a study of metastatic and nonmetastatic thyroid tumors. Study-level points and caveats: In blood and tumor, TCR beta diversity was reportedly significantly higher in malignant thyroid tumors than in benign nodules.

From the PCR reads, TCRdb re-called clones with MiXCR. Of 4,500 or so clones in the sample, roughly a quarter were seen once. Comment on this clone: What it binds is unknown.

Thyroid surgery was performed in patients who had received no treatment beforehand. Germline V gives CDR1 MNHEY, CDR2 SVGEGT. The CDR3 covers 11 residues. V was pared by 10 bases and J by 4 bases, with 10 bases between. The chain combines TRBV6-2 or TRBV6-3 with TRBJ2-5, with D unclear. Sequenced sample: tumor tissue. The sequence was obtained from a male donor with papillary thyroid cancer or a benign thyroid nodule (not recorded which). Some clones in this sample may be carry-over from other donors' samples. The DNA for the CDR3 is TGTGCCACCTCCTCGGGAGAGACCCAGTACTTC. This encodes CATSSGETQYF.